What follows are 16 T cell receptor beta chains derived from one specimen sequenced in a study of blood T cell repertoires in COVID-19. Clones were read by immunoSEQ multiplex PCR, and TCRdb kept only the in-frame ones, dropping some. The sample consists of about 130,000 clones, 88% of them appearing once. Sequencing was carried out using peripheral blood. Receptors originate from a man between 65 and 80 years old with active COVID-19.

CDR3 sequence reads: CASSRTSGRAEQFF. The CDR3, as DNA: TGTGCCAGCAGCCGGACTAGCGGGAGAGCCGAGCAGTTCTTC. The V gene is TRBV7-2, the J gene TRBJ2-1, with 13 nucleotides matching TRBD2. In germline, CDR1 is SGHTA, CDR2 FQGNSA. The CDR3 has 14 residues. Trimming removed 5 bases from V and 10 bases from J; junction bases left unmatched: 5.

There are a few counts of this clone. The chain is built from TRBV27 and TRBJ2-7; D is possibly TRBD1 (5 bases). CDR3 size: 15 residues. CDR1 MNHEY and CDR2 SMNVEV come from the germline V gene (reference sequence). Deletions cut 5 bases from V and 1 base from J, with 15 bases between. CDR3 amino acids: CASSPQTPGSYEQYF. CDR3 nucleotides: TGTGCCAGCAGTCCCCAAACCCCAGGGTCCTACGAGCAGTACTTC.

This sequence joins TRBV15 and TRBJ2-5; the match to TRBD2 covers 12 bases. The CDR3 is 18 residues long. Per germline, CDR1 LNHNV and CDR2 YYDKDF (reference sequence). V shed 1 base, J shed 4 bases, and the junction held 10 bases outside the gene matches. The CDR3 nucleotides are TGTGCCACCAGCAGAGCTGACAGGCTAGCGGGAGGGGGAGAGACCCAGTACTTC. This translates into CATSRADRLAGGGETQYF.

The rearrangement uses TRBV7-8 and TRBJ1-5; the D gene is possibly TRBD1 (6 bases). The CDR3 contains 13 residues. Germline loops: CDR1 SGHVS, CDR2 FQNEAQ. V lost 10 bases, J lost 6 bases, and 16 bases lay in between. This CDR3 reads CAIPDSAGQPQHF. The DNA of the CDR3 is TGTGCCATCCCGGACAGCGCGGGTCAGCCCCAGCATTTT.

V gene TRBV28 combines with J gene TRBJ2-7; 8 bases fit TRBD1. Looked up from germline, CDR1 is MDHEN and CDR2 is SYDVKM. The J segment lost 6 bases and the V segment lost 6 bases, leaving 10 bases of the junction unmatched. The CDR3 totals 14 residues. The chain's CDR3 is CASRTPGTGGEQYF. The DNA of the CDR3 is TGTGCCAGCAGGACCCCCGGGACAGGAGGCGAGCAGTACTTC. The whole variable domain, remainder taken from reference TRBV28 and TRBJ2-7, is DVKVTQSSRYLVKRTGEKVFLECVQDMDHENMFWYRQDPGLGLRLIYFSYDVKMKEKGDIPEGYSVSREKKERFSLILESASTNQTSMYLCASRTPGTGGEQYFGPGTRLTVT.

V is TRBV6-5 and J is TRBJ1-6; D gene unclear. From germline, CDR1 is MNHEY and CDR2 SVGAGI. The CDR3 runs 15 residues. Deletions cut 0 bases from V and 7 bases from J, with 10 bases between. In DNA, the CDR3 is TGTGCCAGCAGTTACTCCCGGGGTCGGAATTCACCCCTCCACTTT. Protein: CASSYSRGRNSPLHF.

A note on this clone: The junction does not match germline at one end; this may be a read error. The chain couples TRBV11-2 to TRBJ2-7; D is possibly TRBD1 (6 bases). Germline V gives CDR1 SGHAT, CDR2 FQNNGV. This CDR3 is built from 15 residues. The DNA for the CDR3 is TGTGCCAGCAGTTTAGGGGCGTCAGGGGCTGACGAGCAGTACTTC. Amino acids: CASSLGASGADEQYF. Combining the CDR3 with reference TRBV11-2 and TRBJ2-7 gives the whole variable domain EAGVAQSPRYKIIEKRQSVAFWCNPISGHATLYWYQQILGQGPKLLIQFQNNGVVDDSQLPKDRFSAERLKGVDSTLKIQPAKLEDSAVYLCASSLGASGADEQYFGPGTRLTVT.

This clone was picked up one time. The J gene is TRBJ2-2, the V gene TRBV10-3; 8 nucleotides match TRBD1. J was trimmed by 6 bases and V by 4 bases; bases with no gene match: 4. The CDR3 runs 14 residues. CDR1 is ENHRY, CDR2 SYGVKD, per germline. The CDR3 nucleotides read TGTGCCATCAGTGGACAGGGGTGGGCCGGGGAGCTGTTTTTT. Its protein product is CAISGQGWAGELFF.

The CDR3 DNA is TGTGCCAGCAGCCCAGATCTGGTTGACACCATATATTTT. Its protein product is CASSPDLVDTIYF. The chain carries TRBV9 and TRBJ1-3; D ambiguous. V was shortened by 4 bases and J by 8 bases, with 13 bases between the two germline ends. The CDR3 runs 13 residues. Germline lookup yields CDR1 SGDLS and CDR2 YYNGEE.

This clone appeared once. The chain couples TRBV24-1 to TRBJ2-3, with TRBD1 matching over 7 bases. This CDR3 contains 15 residues. Trimming cost V 0 bases and J 5 bases; bases outside gene matches: 4. Germline V gene sequence: CDR1 KGHDR, CDR2 SFDVKD. DNA for the CDR3: TGTGCCACCAGTGATTTGAGACAGGGTAGAGATACGCAGTATTTT. Translated: CATSDLRQGRDTQYF.

This chain uses TRBV7-9 with TRBJ2-1, with D possibly matching TRBD1 (6 bases). Germline V CDR1 and CDR2: SEHNR, FQNEAQ (reference sequence). CDR3 length: 17 residues. V was trimmed by 1 base and J by 6 bases, leaving 19 bases between them. Here the CDR3 DNA reads TGTGCCAGCAGCTTAGGCTGGGCCGGGATAGGGGGCAATGAGCAGTTCTTC. This codes for CASSLGWAGIGGNEQFF.

This rearrangement joins TRBV6-1 to TRBJ1-2; 8 bases align to TRBD1. This CDR3 is built from 15 residues. V lost 2 bases, J lost 8 bases, and 10 bases stayed unmatched. CDR1 is MNHNS and CDR2 is SASEGT in the germline V gene. CDR3 DNA sequence: TGTGCCAGCAGTGAAACGAGGGGGGGACAGGCCGGCTACACCTTC. Translation gives CASSETRGGQAGYTF.

The chain recombines TRBV7-9 with TRBJ2-1; 8 bases are a match to TRBD2. Trimming cost V 5 bases and J 5 bases; bases outside gene matches: 11. Germline CDR1 is SEHNR and CDR2 is FQNEAQ (reference sequence). The CDR3 has 16 amino acids. The CDR3 nucleotides are TGTGCCAGCAGCCCCAGCGGGAGTGGGTCCAACAATGAGCAGTTCTTC. As protein: CASSPSGSGSNNEQFF.

This chain uses TRBV28 with TRBJ1-6; D is possibly TRBD1 (6 bases). The V gene lost 6 bases and the J gene lost 6 bases, with 15 bases spanning the gap. The CDR3 totals 15 residues. Germline values: CDR1 MDHEN, CDR2 SYDVKM. CDR3 sequence: CASSPTGTTNSPLHF. CDR3 DNA sequence: TGTGCCAGCAGCCCAACCGGGACAACTAATTCACCCCTCCACTTT.

Turning to this clone: The same CDR3 is also encoded by other DNA sequences in this sample. The rearrangement links TRBV18 to TRBJ2-1, with 11 bases matching TRBD2. Germline assignment: CDR1 KGHSH and CDR2 LQKENI. Germline trimming cut 3 bases from V and 2 bases from J; bases unmatched to any gene: 0. The CDR3 runs to 15 residues. Written as DNA, the CDR3 is TGTGCCAGCTCACCGGGACTAGCGGCCTACAATGAGCAGTTCTTC. Translation gives CASSPGLAAYNEQFF.

The rearrangement links TRBV18 to TRBJ2-3, with TRBD2 identical over 10 bases. The CDR3 contains 17 residues. V was clipped by 2 bases and J by 1 base; unmatched bases: 6. Germline CDR1 is KGHSH and CDR2 is LQKENI. Here the CDR3 DNA reads TGTGCCAGCTCACCAAGGCTAGCGGGGGCCGGCACAGATACGCAGTATTTT. The encoded protein is CASSPRLAGAGTDTQYF.